The TCR beta chain described here comes from a study of T cells in Graves' hyperthyroidism and ophthalmopathy. Patients showing uncontrolled infection, other autoimmune disease, pregnancy or lactation were ineligible. Diagnoses were established using clinical symptoms, serum thyroxine and TRAb, thyroid ultrasound and orbital computed tomography. Researchers amplified the TCR beta CDR3 regions from RNA transcripts. A set of HTBI primers served as the primers for a first-round RT-PCR of the TCR CDR3. TCRdb reprocessed the multiplex PCR reads via MiXCR and lists one record per CDR3 protein. The sample contains approximately 700,000 distinct CDR3 sequences, about 45% of which appear only once. The CDR3 is made up of 17 amino acids. V dropped 3 bases and J dropped 4 bases, with 21 bases sitting between them.

V and J are TRBV12-3 or TRBV12-4 and TRBJ1-1; unclear D gene. The sequenced sample consisted of peripheral blood or thyroid tissue (not recorded which). This TCR came from an adult man with Graves' disease, either hyperthyroidism or ophthalmopathy (not recorded which). CDR3 sequence reads: CASSFIAPRRGLTEAFF. CDR3 sequence (DNA): TGTGCCAGCAGTTTTATTGCACCCCGGAGAGGGCTCACTGAAGCTTTCTTT.